The rows below give T cell receptor beta chains drawn from one sample of a study of vaccination effects on CD4 cells after COVID-19. The protocol was immunoSEQ multiplex PCR, while the TCRdb copy is restricted to in-frame clones and leaves out a portion. The sample shows 71,000 or so clones, around 76% of them seen only once. These receptors have no known antigen. The material was CD4+ T cells from PBMCs cultured with HCoV-OC43 spike peptides, obtained before COVID-19 vaccination. Source of these receptors: a human donor who received a COVID-19 vaccine. CDR3s include the opening cysteine and the closing phenylalanine or tryptophan. Fields, in order: clone size, J gene, D gene, V gene, CDR3 protein, CDR3 DNA. A D gene is named only where the DNA matches it firmly. Rows give clone size only sometimes, using once, few, many, or a class for an expanded clone.

clone_size: -
j_call: TRBJ2-6
d_call: TRBD2
v_call: TRBV5-1
cdr3_aa: CASSFDSGGPFSGANVLTF
cdr3_nt: TGCGCCAGCAGCTTCGATAGCGGGGGCCCTTTCTCTGGGGCCAACGTCCTGACTTTC

clone_size: few
j_call: TRBJ1-1
d_call: -
v_call: TRBV5-1
cdr3_aa: CASSFTGAVEAFF
cdr3_nt: TGCGCCAGCAGCTTCACCGGGGCGGTTGAAGCTTTCTTT

clone_size: medium-sized
j_call: TRBJ1-5
d_call: -
v_call: TRBV3-1/TRBV3-2
cdr3_aa: CASSQDRRNQPQHF
cdr3_nt: TGTGCCAGCAGCCAAGATAGGCGAAATCAGCCCCAGCATTTT

clone_size: -
j_call: TRBJ1-1
d_call: TRBD1
v_call: TRBV28
cdr3_aa: CASSLSRTGLVRTEAFF
cdr3_nt: TGTGCCAGCAGTTTGAGCAGGACAGGGCTCGTGCGGACTGAAGCTTTCTTT

clone_size: few
j_call: TRBJ1-6
d_call: -
v_call: TRBV5-1
cdr3_aa: CASSLAGQGTNSPLHF
cdr3_nt: TGCGCCAGCAGCTTGGCCGGGCAGGGGACCAATTCACCCCTCCACTTT

clone_size: -
j_call: TRBJ1-2
d_call: -
v_call: TRBV27
cdr3_aa: CASSLKGRPNYGYTF
cdr3_nt: TGTGCCAGCAGTTTAAAGGGACGACCTAACTATGGCTACACCTTC

clone_size: -
j_call: TRBJ1-1
d_call: TRBD1
v_call: TRBV7-8
cdr3_aa: CASSLRDRGLGTEAFF
cdr3_nt: TGTGCCAGCAGCTTGCGGGACAGGGGGCTGGGGACTGAAGCTTTCTTT

clone_size: -
j_call: TRBJ2-4
d_call: TRBD2
v_call: TRBV11-2
cdr3_aa: CASSTNGGRVYF
cdr3_nt: TGTGCCAGCAGCACCAACGGGGGGAGGGTCTACTTC

clone_size: -
j_call: TRBJ1-1
d_call: TRBD1
v_call: TRBV5-1
cdr3_aa: CASSLGRQGPEAFF
cdr3_nt: TGCGCCAGCAGCTTGGGCCGACAGGGTCCTGAAGCTTTCTTT

clone_size: -
j_call: TRBJ1-2
d_call: -
v_call: TRBV6-5
cdr3_aa: CASSYGGAHNYGYTF
cdr3_nt: TGTGCCAGCAGTTACGGGGGGGCTCACAACTATGGCTACACCTTC

clone_size: few
j_call: TRBJ2-6
d_call: -
v_call: TRBV18
cdr3_aa: CASSPRQTLDSGANVLTF
cdr3_nt: TGTGCCAGCTCACCACGACAGACATTAGACTCTGGGGCCAACGTCCTGACTTTC

clone_size: -
j_call: TRBJ1-5
d_call: -
v_call: TRBV19
cdr3_aa: CASSVARDFGDQPQHF
cdr3_nt: TGTGCCAGTAGTGTTGCCAGGGACTTCGGTGATCAGCCCCAGCATTTT

clone_size: -
j_call: TRBJ2-5
d_call: -
v_call: TRBV3-1/TRBV3-2
cdr3_aa: CASSHLSGETQYF
cdr3_nt: TGTGCCAGCAGCCATTTATCTGGAGAGACCCAGTACTTC

clone_size: -
j_call: TRBJ1-4
d_call: TRBD1
v_call: TRBV5-1
cdr3_aa: CASCPGTGIGEKLFF
cdr3_nt: TGCGCCAGCTGCCCTGGGACAGGGATTGGTGAAAAACTGTTTTTT

clone_size: -
j_call: TRBJ1-2
d_call: -
v_call: TRBV7-9
cdr3_aa: CASSQTDYGYTF
cdr3_nt: TGTGCCAGCAGCCAGACAGATTATGGCTACACCTTC

clone_size: -
j_call: TRBJ2-1
d_call: -
v_call: TRBV24-1
cdr3_aa: CATSDTTGEQFF
cdr3_nt: TGTGCCACCAGTGATACGACGGGGGAGCAGTTCTTC

clone_size: -
j_call: TRBJ2-2
d_call: TRBD1
v_call: TRBV7-9
cdr3_aa: CASSPGQVNTGELFF
cdr3_nt: TGTGCCAGCAGCCCCGGACAGGTCAACACCGGGGAGCTGTTTTTT

clone_size: -
j_call: TRBJ2-5
d_call: -
v_call: TRBV4-2
cdr3_aa: CASSQDRSLETQYF
cdr3_nt: TGTGCCAGCAGCCAAGATCGCTCCCTAGAGACCCAGTACTTC

clone_size: -
j_call: TRBJ2-1
d_call: TRBD2
v_call: TRBV11-2
cdr3_aa: CASSFSGFSSYNEQFF
cdr3_nt: TGTGCCAGCAGCTTTAGCGGGTTCAGCTCCTACAATGAGCAGTTCTTC

clone_size: -
j_call: TRBJ1-1
d_call: -
v_call: TRBV3-1/TRBV3-2
cdr3_aa: CASSQRALNTEAFF
cdr3_nt: TGTGCCAGCAGCCAACGAGCTTTAAACACTGAAGCTTTCTTT

clone_size: -
j_call: TRBJ1-5
d_call: -
v_call: TRBV19
cdr3_aa: CASSKGQNNQPQHF
cdr3_nt: TGTGCCAGTAGTAAGGGGCAGAACAATCAGCCCCAGCATTTT

clone_size: few
j_call: TRBJ2-2
d_call: -
v_call: TRBV10-1
cdr3_aa: CASSRTDTGELFF
cdr3_nt: TGCGCCAGCAGTCGGACAGACACCGGGGAGCTGTTTTTT

clone_size: once
j_call: TRBJ1-1
d_call: -
v_call: TRBV11-2
cdr3_aa: CASSLAVNTEAFF
cdr3_nt: TGTGCCAGCAGCTTAGCAGTGAACACTGAAGCTTTCTTT

clone_size: -
j_call: TRBJ2-2
d_call: TRBD2
v_call: TRBV9
cdr3_aa: CASSASAGGDTGELFF
cdr3_nt: TGTGCCAGCAGCGCCTCCGCGGGAGGCGACACCGGGGAGCTGTTTTTT

clone_size: -
j_call: TRBJ1-4
d_call: -
v_call: TRBV5-1
cdr3_aa: CASSLTPGPTNEKLFF
cdr3_nt: TGCGCCAGCAGCCTTACACCGGGACCTACTAATGAAAAACTGTTTTTT

clone_size: -
j_call: TRBJ2-6
d_call: -
v_call: TRBV24-1
cdr3_aa: CATSGPIGGPGANVLTF
cdr3_nt: TGTGCCACCAGTGGCCCAATTGGGGGTCCCGGGGCCAACGTCCTGACTTTC

clone_size: -
j_call: TRBJ2-5
d_call: TRBD1
v_call: TRBV9
cdr3_aa: CASSLGQVETQYF
cdr3_nt: TGTGCCAGCAGCCTCGGACAGGTTGAGACCCAGTACTTC

clone_size: -
j_call: TRBJ2-4
d_call: -
v_call: TRBV2
cdr3_aa: CASSAGTLAKNIQYF
cdr3_nt: TGTGCCAGCAGCGCCGGGACCTTAGCCAAAAACATTCAGTACTTC

clone_size: -
j_call: TRBJ1-5
d_call: TRBD1
v_call: TRBV5-6
cdr3_aa: CASSSQRQGGNQPQHF
cdr3_nt: TGTGCCAGCAGCAGTCAAAGACAGGGGGGGAATCAGCCCCAGCATTTT

clone_size: -
j_call: TRBJ2-5
d_call: -
v_call: TRBV18
cdr3_aa: CASSPGQQETQYF
cdr3_nt: TGTGCCAGCTCACCAGGACAACAAGAGACCCAGTACTTC

clone_size: -
j_call: TRBJ2-5
d_call: TRBD1
v_call: TRBV24-1
cdr3_aa: CATSDQGQGRETQYF
cdr3_nt: TGTGCCACCAGTGACCAGGGACAGGGTCGAGAGACCCAGTACTTC

clone_size: -
j_call: TRBJ2-3
d_call: -
v_call: TRBV3-1/TRBV3-2
cdr3_aa: CASSQVRDTQYF
cdr3_nt: TGTGCCAGCAGCCAAGTGAGAGATACGCAGTATTTT

clone_size: -
j_call: TRBJ1-1
d_call: -
v_call: TRBV28
cdr3_aa: CASGGLIGAFF
cdr3_nt: TGTGCCAGTGGCGGCCTTATAGGAGCTTTCTTT

clone_size: -
j_call: TRBJ1-1
d_call: -
v_call: TRBV6-6
cdr3_aa: CASSPDRFGVNTEAFF
cdr3_nt: TGTGCCAGCAGCCCCGACAGGTTCGGCGTGAACACTGAAGCTTTCTTT

clone_size: -
j_call: TRBJ2-1
d_call: -
v_call: TRBV2
cdr3_aa: CASNQGRSVNEQFF
cdr3_nt: TGTGCCAGCAACCAAGGACGGTCGGTAAATGAGCAGTTCTTC

clone_size: -
j_call: TRBJ2-3
d_call: TRBD2
v_call: TRBV7-2
cdr3_aa: CASSLALLAATDTQYF
cdr3_nt: TGTGCCAGCAGCTTAGCGCTTCTAGCGGCCACAGATACGCAGTATTTT

clone_size: -
j_call: TRBJ1-1
d_call: -
v_call: TRBV12-3/TRBV12-4
cdr3_aa: CASRTAGREAFF
cdr3_nt: TGTGCCAGCAGAACAGCGGGGCGTGAAGCTTTCTTT

clone_size: few
j_call: TRBJ1-2
d_call: -
v_call: TRBV4-1
cdr3_aa: CASSQEGVGNLYGYTF
cdr3_nt: TGCGCCAGCAGCCAAGAGGGCGTAGGGAACCTCTATGGCTACACCTTC

clone_size: -
j_call: TRBJ2-2
d_call: -
v_call: TRBV7-3
cdr3_aa: CASSTQGSGELFF
cdr3_nt: TGTGCCAGCAGCACACAGGGATCCGGGGAGCTGTTTTTT